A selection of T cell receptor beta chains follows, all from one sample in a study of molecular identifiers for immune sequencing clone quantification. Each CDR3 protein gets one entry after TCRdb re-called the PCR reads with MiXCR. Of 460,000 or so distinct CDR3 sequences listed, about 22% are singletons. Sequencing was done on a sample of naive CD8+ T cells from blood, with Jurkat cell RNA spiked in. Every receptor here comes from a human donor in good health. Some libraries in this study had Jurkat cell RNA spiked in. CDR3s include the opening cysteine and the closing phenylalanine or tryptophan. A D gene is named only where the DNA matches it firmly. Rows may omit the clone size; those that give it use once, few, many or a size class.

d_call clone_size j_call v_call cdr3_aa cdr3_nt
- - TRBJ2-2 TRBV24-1 CATSDLTNTGELFF TGTGCCACCAGTGACCTTACGAACACCGGGGAGCTGTTTTTT
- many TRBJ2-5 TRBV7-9 CASSPEGPHQETQYF TGTGCCAGCAGCCCGGAGGGTCCCCACCAAGAGACCCAGTACTTC
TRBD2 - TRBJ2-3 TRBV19 CASCSGTRGTDTQYF TGTGCCAGTTGCTCCGGGACTAGGGGCACAGATACGCAGTATTTT
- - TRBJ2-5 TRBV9 CASSATHSGGRETQYF TGTGCCAGCAGCGCCACCCACTCTGGAGGGAGGGAGACCCAGTACTTC
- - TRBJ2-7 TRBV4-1 CAGSQDSGGYFYEQYF TGCGCCGGCAGCCAAGATTCCGGGGGCTATTTTTACGAGCAGTACTTC
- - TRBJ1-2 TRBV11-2 CASSLDPQGWHYGYTF TGTGCCAGCAGCTTAGATCCGCAGGGATGGCATTATGGCTACACCTTC
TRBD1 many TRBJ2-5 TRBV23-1 CASSQWFPGQGRRETQYF TGCGCCAGCAGTCAATGGTTTCCGGGACAGGGTCGTCGAGAGACCCAGTACTTC
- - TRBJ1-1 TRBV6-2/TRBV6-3 CASSYWQVSTEAFF TGTGCCAGCAGTTACTGGCAGGTTAGCACTGAAGCTTTCTTT
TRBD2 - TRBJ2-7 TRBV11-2 CASSLDPRLAGSPYEQYF TGTGCCAGCAGCTTAGACCCCCGACTAGCGGGGTCCCCCTACGAGCAGTACTTC
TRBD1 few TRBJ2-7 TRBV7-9 CASSPRTGEVYEQYF TGTGCCAGCAGCCCCCGGACAGGGGAGGTCTACGAGCAGTACTTC
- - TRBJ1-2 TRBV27 CASPSGTKYYGYTF TGTGCCAGTCCCTCCGGGACGAAATACTATGGCTACACCTTC
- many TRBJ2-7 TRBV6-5 CASSYFNLGRTYEQYF TGTGCCAGCAGTTACTTCAACTTGGGACGGACCTACGAGCAGTACTTC
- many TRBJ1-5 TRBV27 CASSTGPGDNQPQHF TGTGCCAGCAGTACCGGACCCGGGGACAATCAGCCCCAGCATTTT
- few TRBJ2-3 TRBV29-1 CSAVWSDGTQYF TGCAGCGCTGTGTGGTCGGACGGCACGCAGTATTTT
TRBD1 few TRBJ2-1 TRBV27 CASSLGTGVGGEQFF TGTGCCAGCAGTTTAGGGACAGGGGTAGGGGGTGAGCAGTTCTTC
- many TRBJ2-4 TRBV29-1 CSVEAFEPGVVKNIQYF TGCAGCGTTGAAGCCTTTGAGCCCGGGGTGGTCAAAAACATTCAGTACTTC
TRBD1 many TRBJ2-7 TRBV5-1 CASSLDGTGGYEQYF TGTGCCAGCAGCTTAGATGGGACAGGGGGGTACGAGCAGTACTTC
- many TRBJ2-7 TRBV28 CASSLTRYTEQYF TGTGCCAGCAGTCTCACGCGATATACGGAGCAGTACTTC
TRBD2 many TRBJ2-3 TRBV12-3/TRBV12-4 CASTPIAGGTDTQYF TGTGCCAGCACCCCCATAGCGGGAGGCACAGATACGCAGTATTTT
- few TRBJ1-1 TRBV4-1 CASSQGEDTEAFF TGCGCCAGCAGCCAAGGAGAGGACACTGAAGCTTTCTTT
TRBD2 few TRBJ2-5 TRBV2 CASSDIAGGLGETQYF TGTGCCAGCAGTGACATAGCGGGGGGGCTGGGAGAGACCCAGTACTTC
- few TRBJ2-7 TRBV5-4 CASSSRHPDSYEQYF TGTGCCAGCAGCTCCCGACACCCAGACTCCTACGAGCAGTACTTC
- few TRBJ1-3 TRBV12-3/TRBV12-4 CASSEWADSGNTIYF TGTGCCAGCAGTGAATGGGCCGACTCTGGAAACACCATATATTTT
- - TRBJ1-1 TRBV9 CASSVGKGLTEAFF TGTGCCAGCAGCGTAGGCAAGGGACTCACTGAAGCTTTCTTT
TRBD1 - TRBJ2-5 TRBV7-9 CASSTETGRVETQYF TGTGCCAGCAGCACAGAGACAGGGCGGGTGGAGACCCAGTACTTC
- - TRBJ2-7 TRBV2 CASSEIRGSYEQYF TGTGCCAGCAGTGAAATTAGGGGATCCTACGAGCAGTACTTC
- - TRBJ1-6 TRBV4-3 CASSQSGVSPLHF TGCGCCAGCAGCCAATCAGGAGTTTCACCCCTCCACTTT
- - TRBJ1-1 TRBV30 CAWSVIGLNTEAFF TGTGCCTGGAGTGTTATCGGACTGAACACTGAAGCTTTCTTT
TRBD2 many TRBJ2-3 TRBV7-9 CASSSSGRPADTQYF TGTGCCAGCAGCTCTAGCGGGAGACCCGCAGATACGCAGTATTTT
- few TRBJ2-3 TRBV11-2 CASSRGWNTDTQYF TGTGCCAGCAGCAGGGGCTGGAACACAGATACGCAGTATTTT
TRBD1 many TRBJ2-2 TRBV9 CASSPWTGFTLGNTGELFF TGTGCCAGCAGCCCCTGGACAGGTTTCACCCTGGGGAACACCGGGGAGCTGTTTTTT
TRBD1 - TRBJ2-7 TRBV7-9 CASSLRQGHYEQYF TGTGCCAGCAGCTTAAGACAGGGCCACTACGAGCAGTACTTC
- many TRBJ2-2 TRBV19 CASSMDSYTGELFF TGTGCCAGTAGTATGGACTCCTACACCGGGGAGCTGTTTTTT
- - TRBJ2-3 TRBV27 CASSFRPRGGADTQYF TGTGCCAGCAGTTTCCGCCCAAGAGGCGGGGCAGATACGCAGTATTTT
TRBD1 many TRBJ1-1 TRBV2 CASSEEEVWTGTEAFF TGTGCCAGCAGTGAAGAAGAAGTGTGGACAGGCACTGAAGCTTTCTTT
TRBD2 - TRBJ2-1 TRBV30 CAWSVSSGIGNEQFF TGTGCCTGGAGTGTTTCTAGCGGGATCGGTAATGAGCAGTTCTTC
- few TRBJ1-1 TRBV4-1 CASSQALGRNTEAFF TGCGCCAGCAGCCAAGCGTTAGGGAGAAACACTGAAGCTTTCTTT
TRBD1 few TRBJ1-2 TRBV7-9 CASSQVGQGDGYTF TGTGCCAGCAGCCAGGTGGGACAGGGGGACGGCTACACCTTC
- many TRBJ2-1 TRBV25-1 CASSEWGRSSYNEQFF TGTGCCAGCAGTGAATGGGGCAGGAGCTCCTACAATGAGCAGTTCTTC
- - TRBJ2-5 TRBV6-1 CASSEMRDSQEAQYF TGTGCCAGCAGTGAAATGCGGGACAGCCAAGAGGCCCAGTACTTC
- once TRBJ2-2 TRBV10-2 CASMGGHPNTGELFF TGCGCCAGCATGGGAGGACACCCGAACACCGGGGAGCTGTTTTTT
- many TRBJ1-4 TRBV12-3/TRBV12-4 CASSPPAGVEKLFF TGTGCCAGCAGTCCCCCCGCAGGGGTTGAAAAACTGTTTTTT
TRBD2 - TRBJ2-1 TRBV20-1 CSARDIQRGNEQFF TGCAGTGCTAGAGATATCCAGCGGGGTAATGAGCAGTTCTTC
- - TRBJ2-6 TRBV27 CASRRTVVFAGANVLTF TGTGCCAGCAGGAGGACAGTTGTCTTTGCTGGGGCCAACGTCCTGACTTTC
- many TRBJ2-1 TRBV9 CASSAPRRANEQFF TGTGCCAGCAGCGCCCCCCGCCGGGCTAATGAGCAGTTCTTC
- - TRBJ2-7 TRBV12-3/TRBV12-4 CASSPADRSYEQYF TGTGCCAGCAGCCCGGCCGACAGGTCCTACGAGCAGTACTTC